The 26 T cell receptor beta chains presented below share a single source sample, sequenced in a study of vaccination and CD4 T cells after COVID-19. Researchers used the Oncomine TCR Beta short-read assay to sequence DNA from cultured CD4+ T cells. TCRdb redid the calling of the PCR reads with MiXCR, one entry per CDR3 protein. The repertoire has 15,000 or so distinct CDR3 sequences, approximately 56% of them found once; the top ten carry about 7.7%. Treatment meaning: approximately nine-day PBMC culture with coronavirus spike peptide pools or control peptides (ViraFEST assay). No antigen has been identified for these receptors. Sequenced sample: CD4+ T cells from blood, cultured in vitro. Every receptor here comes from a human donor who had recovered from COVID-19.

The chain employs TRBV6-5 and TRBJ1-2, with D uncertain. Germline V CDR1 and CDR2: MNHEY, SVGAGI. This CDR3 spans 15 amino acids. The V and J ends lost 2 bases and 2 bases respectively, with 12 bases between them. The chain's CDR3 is CASSYSHSLNYGYTF. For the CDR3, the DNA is TGTGCCAGCAGTTACAGCCACTCCTTAAACTATGGCTACACCTTC.

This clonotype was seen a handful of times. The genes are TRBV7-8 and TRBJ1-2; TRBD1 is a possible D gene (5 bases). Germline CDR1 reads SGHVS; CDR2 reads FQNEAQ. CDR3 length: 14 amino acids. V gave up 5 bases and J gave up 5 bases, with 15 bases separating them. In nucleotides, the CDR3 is TGTGCCAGCAGCAAAGAGGTTGGGGGGTATGGCTACACCTTC. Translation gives CASSKEVGGYGYTF.

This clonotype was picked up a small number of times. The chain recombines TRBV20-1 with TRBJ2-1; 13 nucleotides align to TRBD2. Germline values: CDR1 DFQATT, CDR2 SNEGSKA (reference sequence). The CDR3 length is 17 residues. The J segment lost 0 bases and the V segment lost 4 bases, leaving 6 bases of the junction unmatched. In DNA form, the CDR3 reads TGCAGTGCTACGACTAGCGGGAGGTCCCGCTCCTACAATGAGCAGTTCTTC. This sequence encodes CSATTSGRSRSYNEQFF.

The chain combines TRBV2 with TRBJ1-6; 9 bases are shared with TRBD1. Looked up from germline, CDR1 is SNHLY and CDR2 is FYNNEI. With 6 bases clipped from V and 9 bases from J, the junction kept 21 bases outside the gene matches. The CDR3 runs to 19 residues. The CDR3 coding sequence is TGTGCCAGCAGGCGATCACTCCGGGACAGGGAACAGGGGCGTTCACCCCTCCACTTT. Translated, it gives CASRRSLRDREQGRSPLHF.

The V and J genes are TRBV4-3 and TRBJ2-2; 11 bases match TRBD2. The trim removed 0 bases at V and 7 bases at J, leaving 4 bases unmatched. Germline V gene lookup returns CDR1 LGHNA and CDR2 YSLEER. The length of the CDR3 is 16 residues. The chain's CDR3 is CASSQDRLAGGGELFF. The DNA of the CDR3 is TGCGCCAGCAGCCAAGATAGGCTAGCGGGAGGCGGGGAGCTGTTTTTT.

Here the CDR3 DNA reads TGTGCCAGCAGCTATGGGGGTCCCGGGGAGCTGTTTTTT. It codes for CASSYGGPGELFF. This chain joins TRBV7-2 and TRBJ2-2; D may correspond to TRBD1 or TRBD2 (5 bases each). V was trimmed by 4 bases and J by 6 bases, leaving 9 bases between them. Germline-derived CDR1 and CDR2 are SGHTA and FQGNSA. The CDR3 contains 13 residues. Full variable domain (remainder filled in from reference TRBV7-2 and TRBJ2-2): GAGVSQSPSNKVTEKGKDVELRCDPISGHTALYWYRQSLGQGLEFLIYFQGNSAPDKSGLPSDRFSAERTGGSVSTLTIQRTQQEDSAVYLCASSYGGPGELFFGEGSRLTVL.

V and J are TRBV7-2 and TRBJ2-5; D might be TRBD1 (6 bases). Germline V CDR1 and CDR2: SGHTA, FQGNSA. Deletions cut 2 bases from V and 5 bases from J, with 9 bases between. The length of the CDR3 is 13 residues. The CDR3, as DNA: TGTGCCAGCAGCTTAAGTAGGGGGGAGACCCAGTACTTC. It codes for CASSLSRGETQYF.

CDR3 sequence reads: CASSSGQVSVYGYTF. The CDR3 DNA reads TGTGCCAGCAGTTCTGGACAGGTGTCTGTCTATGGCTACACCTTC. This chain joins TRBV27 and TRBJ1-2, with 7 bases fitting TRBD1. Germline loops: CDR1 MNHEY, CDR2 SMNVEV (reference sequence). The CDR3 spans 15 residues. J gave up 4 bases and V 4 bases, and 9 bases lay outside the gene matches.

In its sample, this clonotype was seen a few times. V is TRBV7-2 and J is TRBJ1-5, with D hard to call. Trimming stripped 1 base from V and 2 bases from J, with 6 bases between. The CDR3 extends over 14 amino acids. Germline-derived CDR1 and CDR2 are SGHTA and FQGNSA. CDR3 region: CASSLEPGNQPQHF. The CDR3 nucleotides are TGTGCCAGCAGCTTAGAGCCCGGCAATCAGCCCCAGCATTTT.

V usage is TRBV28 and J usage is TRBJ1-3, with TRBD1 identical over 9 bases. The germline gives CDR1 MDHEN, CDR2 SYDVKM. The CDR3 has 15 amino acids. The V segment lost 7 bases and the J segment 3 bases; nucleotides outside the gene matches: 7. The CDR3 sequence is CASNLQGALGNTIYF. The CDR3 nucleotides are TGTGCCAGCAACTTACAGGGGGCGCTTGGAAACACCATATATTTT.

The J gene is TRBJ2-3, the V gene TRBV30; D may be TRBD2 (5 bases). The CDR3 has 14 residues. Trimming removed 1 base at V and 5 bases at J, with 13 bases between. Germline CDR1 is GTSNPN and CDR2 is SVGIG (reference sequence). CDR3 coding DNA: TGTGCCTGGAGTGCCCTCACTAGTAAAGATACGCAGTATTTT. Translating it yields CAWSALTSKDTQYF.

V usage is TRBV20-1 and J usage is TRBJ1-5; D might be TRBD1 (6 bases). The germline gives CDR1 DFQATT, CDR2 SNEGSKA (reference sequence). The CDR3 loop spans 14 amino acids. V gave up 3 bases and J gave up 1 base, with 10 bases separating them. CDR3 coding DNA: TGCAGTGCTAGTTTCAGGGGAAGCAATCAGCCCCAGCATTTT. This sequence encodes CSASFRGSNQPQHF.

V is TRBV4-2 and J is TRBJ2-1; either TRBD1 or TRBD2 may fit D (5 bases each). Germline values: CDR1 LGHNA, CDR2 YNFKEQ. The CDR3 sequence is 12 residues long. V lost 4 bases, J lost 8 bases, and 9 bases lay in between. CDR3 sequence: CASSPVGDEQFF. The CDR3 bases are TGTGCCAGCAGCCCAGTGGGGGATGAGCAGTTCTTC.

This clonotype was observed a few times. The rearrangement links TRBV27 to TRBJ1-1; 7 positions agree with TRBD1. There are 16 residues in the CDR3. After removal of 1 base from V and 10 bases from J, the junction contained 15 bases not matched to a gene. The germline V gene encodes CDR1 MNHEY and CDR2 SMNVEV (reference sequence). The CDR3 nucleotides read TGTGCCAGCAGTTTATTTAAGGAGGGGGCCCCGTGGAGAGCTTTCTTT. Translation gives CASSLFKEGAPWRAFF.

The CDR3 sequence is CASSLTSRSSTHTDTQYF. The CDR3 bases are TGTGCCAGCAGTTTAACTAGTCGCTCAAGCACACACACAGATACGCAGTATTTT. The gene calls are TRBV2 and TRBJ2-3; D is perhaps TRBD2 (5 bases). The V end lost 5 bases, the J end lost 2 bases, and 23 bases lay between the germline ends. The CDR3 contains 18 residues. The V gene's germline CDR1 is SNHLY and CDR2 FYNNEI.

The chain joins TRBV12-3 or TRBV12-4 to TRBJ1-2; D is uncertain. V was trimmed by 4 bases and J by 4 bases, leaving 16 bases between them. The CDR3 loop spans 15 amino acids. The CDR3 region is CASSYTAPSIYGYTF. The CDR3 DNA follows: TGTGCCAGCAGTTACACCGCCCCGTCTATCTATGGCTACACCTTC.

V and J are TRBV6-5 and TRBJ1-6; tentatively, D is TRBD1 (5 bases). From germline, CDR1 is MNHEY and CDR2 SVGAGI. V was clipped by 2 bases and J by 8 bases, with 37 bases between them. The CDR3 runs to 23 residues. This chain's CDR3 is CASSYGQDNNHPRTVCYYSPLHF. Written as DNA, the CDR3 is TGTGCCAGCAGTTACGGGCAGGACAACAATCACCCTAGAACGGTTTGTTATTATTCACCCCTCCACTTT.

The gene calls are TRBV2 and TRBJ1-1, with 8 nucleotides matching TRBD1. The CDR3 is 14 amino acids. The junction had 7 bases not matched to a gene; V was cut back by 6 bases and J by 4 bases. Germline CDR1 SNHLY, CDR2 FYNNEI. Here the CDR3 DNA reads TGTGCCAGCAGGGACAGGGTCCGTAGCACTGAAGCTTTCTTT. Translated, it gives CASRDRVRSTEAFF.

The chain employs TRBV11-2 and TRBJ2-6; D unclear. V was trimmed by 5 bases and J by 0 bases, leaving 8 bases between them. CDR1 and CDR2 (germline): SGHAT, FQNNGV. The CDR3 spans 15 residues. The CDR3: CASSPGFSGANVLTF. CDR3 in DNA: TGTGCCAGCAGCCCTGGGTTCTCTGGGGCCAACGTCCTGACTTTC. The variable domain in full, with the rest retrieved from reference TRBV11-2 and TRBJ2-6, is EAGVAQSPRYKIIEKRQSVAFWCNPISGHATLYWYQQILGQGPKLLIQFQNNGVVDDSQLPKDRFSAERLKGVDSTLKIQPAKLEDSAVYLCASSPGFSGANVLTFGAGSRLTVL.

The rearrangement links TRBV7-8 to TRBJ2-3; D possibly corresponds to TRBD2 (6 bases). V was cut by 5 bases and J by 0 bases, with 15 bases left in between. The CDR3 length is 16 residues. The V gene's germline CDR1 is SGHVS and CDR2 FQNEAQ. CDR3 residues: CASSPRLDPSTDTQYF. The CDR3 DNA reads TGTGCCAGCAGCCCGCGACTAGACCCCAGCACAGATACGCAGTATTTT.

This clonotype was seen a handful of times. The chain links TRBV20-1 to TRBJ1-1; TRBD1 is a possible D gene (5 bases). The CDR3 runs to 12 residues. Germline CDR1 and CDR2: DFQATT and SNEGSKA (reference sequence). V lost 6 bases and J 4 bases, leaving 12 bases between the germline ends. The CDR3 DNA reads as TGCAGTGCGCTCCGGGACCTCACTGAAGCTTTCTTT. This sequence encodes CSALRDLTEAFF.

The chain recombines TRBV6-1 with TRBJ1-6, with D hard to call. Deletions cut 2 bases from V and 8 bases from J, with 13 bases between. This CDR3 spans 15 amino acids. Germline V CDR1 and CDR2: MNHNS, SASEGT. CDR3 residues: CASSEFLGLDSPLHF. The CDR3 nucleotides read TGTGCCAGCAGTGAATTCTTGGGTTTGGATTCACCCCTCCACTTT.

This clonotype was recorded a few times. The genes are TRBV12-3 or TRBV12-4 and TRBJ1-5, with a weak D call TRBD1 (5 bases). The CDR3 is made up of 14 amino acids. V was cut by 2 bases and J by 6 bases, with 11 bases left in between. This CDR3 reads CASSLRGASQPQHF. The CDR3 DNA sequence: TGTGCCAGCAGTTTACGAGGGGCGAGTCAGCCCCAGCATTTT.

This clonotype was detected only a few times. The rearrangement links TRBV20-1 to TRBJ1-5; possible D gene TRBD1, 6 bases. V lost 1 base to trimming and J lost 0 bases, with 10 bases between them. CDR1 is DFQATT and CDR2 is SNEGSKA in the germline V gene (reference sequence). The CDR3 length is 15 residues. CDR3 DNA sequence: TGCAGTGCTAGAGGGCAGGGGTATAGCAATCAGCCCCAGCATTTT. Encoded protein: CSARGQGYSNQPQHF.

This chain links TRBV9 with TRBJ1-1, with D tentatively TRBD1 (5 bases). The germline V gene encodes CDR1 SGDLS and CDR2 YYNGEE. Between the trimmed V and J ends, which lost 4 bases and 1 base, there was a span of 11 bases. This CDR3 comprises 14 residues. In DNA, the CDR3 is TGTGCCAGCAGCCCAATCAGGGAGAACACTGAAGCTTTCTTT. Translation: CASSPIRENTEAFF.

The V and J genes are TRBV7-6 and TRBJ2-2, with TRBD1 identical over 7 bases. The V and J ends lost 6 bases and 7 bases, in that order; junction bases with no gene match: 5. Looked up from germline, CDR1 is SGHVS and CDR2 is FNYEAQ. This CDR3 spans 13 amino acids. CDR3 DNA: TGTGCCAGCAGAACAGGGGTTGGCGGGGAGCTGTTTTTT. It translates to CASRTGVGGELFF. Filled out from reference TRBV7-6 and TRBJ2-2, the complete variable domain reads GAGVSQSPRYKVTKRGQDVALRCDPISGHVSLYWYRQALGQGPEFLTYFNYEAQQDKSGLPNDRFSAERPEGSISTLTIQRTEQRDSAMYRCASRTGVGGELFFGEGSRLTVL.